This T cell receptor beta chain is from a study of blood T cell repertoires in COVID-19. Measured with immunoSEQ multiplex PCR; TCRdb has only the in-frame clones, and not every one. The table has 85,000 to 120,000 clones, 91% seen once. The CDR3 covers 14 residues. Trimming stripped 2 bases from V and 1 base from J, with 6 bases between. Germline assignment: CDR1 LNHDA and CDR2 SQIVND (reference sequence). V gene TRBV19 combines with J gene TRBJ1-5; D gene uncertain. Sequenced material: peripheral blood. This receptor was identified in a man aged 18 to 30 with acute or convalescent COVID-19. The CDR3 loop is CASSIRESNQPQHF. In DNA form, the CDR3 reads TGTGCCAGTAGTATACGCGAAAGCAATCAGCCCCAGCATTTT. The variable domain in full, with the rest retrieved from reference TRBV19 and TRBJ1-5, is DGGITQSPKYLFRKEGQNVTLSCEQNLNHDAMYWYRQDPGQGLRLIYYSQIVNDFQKGDIAEGYSVSREKKESFPLTVTSAQKNPTAFYLCASSIRESNQPQHFGDGTRLSIL.